These T cell receptor beta chains were read from a single sample in a study of human T cells and chemical hapten exposure. One entry per CDR3 protein results from TCRdb running MiXCR on the RACE reads. Here the sample spans 120,000 or so distinct CDR3 sequences, approximately 13% being singletons. The sequencing used whole blood, collected in connection with sensitization to the hapten diphenylcyclopropenone (DPC). The source of these receptors is a woman under 30 with alopecia areata. Some clones in this sample may be carry-over from other donors' samples. The CDR3 runs from the conserved cysteine through the conserved F or W. The D gene is left open where the match is weak. Only part of the rows carry a size: once, few, many, or a class if the clone is expanded.

d_gene	len	v_gene	j_gene	abundance	CDR3nt	CDR3aa
NA	14	TRBV5-1	TRBJ1-2	many	TGCGCCAGCAGGGACCCGGGCCGCGGTTATGGCTACACCTTC	CASRDPGRGYGYTF
NA	13	TRBV9	TRBJ1-2	NA	TGTGCCAGCAGCGTAGGCCAGGAGTATGGCTACACCTTC	CASSVGQEYGYTF
NA	14	TRBV7-9	TRBJ1-1	many	TGTGCCAGCAGCCTTGGAGATATCCGGGCTGAAGCTTTCTTT	CASSLGDIRAEAFF
NA	14	TRBV7-9	TRBJ1-6	few	TGTGCCAGCAGCTGGGGACAAGGAGGCTCACCCCTCCACTTT	CASSWGQGGSPLHF
NA	13	TRBV20-1	TRBJ1-2	NA	TGCAGTGCTAGAGTTGAGAGGGAAAATGGCTACACCTTC	CSARVERENGYTF
NA	12	TRBV7-9	TRBJ1-2	NA	TGTGCCAGCAGCTTGAACAGGGTCGACTACACCTTC	CASSLNRVDYTF
NA	13	TRBV18	TRBJ2-5	few	TGTGCCAGCTCACCCTCCCTACAAGAGACCCAGTACTTC	CASSPSLQETQYF
NA	13	TRBV27	TRBJ1-5	NA	TGTGCCAGCAGTTTTAGACGCAATCAGCCCCAGCATTTT	CASSFRRNQPQHF
NA	13	TRBV25-1	TRBJ1-4	NA	TGTGCCAGCAACCGGGGCCCTAATGAAAAACTGTTTTTT	CASNRGPNEKLFF
NA	15	TRBV5-1	TRBJ1-1	NA	TGCGCCAGCAGCTTGGTAGGAGGATACAACACTGAAGCTTTCTTT	CASSLVGGYNTEAFF
TRBD1	15	TRBV6-2/TRBV6-3	TRBJ1-4	NA	TGTGCCAGCCGGACAGGGGGCTTTGGTAATGAAAAACTGTTTTTT	CASRTGGFGNEKLFF
NA	15	TRBV27	TRBJ1-2	many	TGTGCCAGCAGTTTAACCAGGGGAGTGGGCTATGGCTACACCTTC	CASSLTRGVGYGYTF
NA	14	TRBV20-1	TRBJ2-7	few	TGCAGTGCTAGAGATGGGGTCCCCACCCACGAGCAGTACTTC	CSARDGVPTHEQYF
TRBD2	19	TRBV9	TRBJ2-1	NA	TGTGCCAGCAGCGTAGTGGCTAGCGGGGTAGTTAGCTCCTACAATGAGCAGTTCTTC	CASSVVASGVVSSYNEQFF
NA	12	TRBV7-9	TRBJ1-1	few	TGTGCCAGCAGCTTAGCGGGACAAGAAGCTTTCTTT	CASSLAGQEAFF
NA	13	TRBV18	TRBJ1-2	many	TGTGCCAGCTCACCCACACTAAACTATGGCTACACCTTC	CASSPTLNYGYTF
NA	15	TRBV29-1	TRBJ1-2	many	TGCAGCGTTGAGGGGCGGCTCGAGCCCCCCTATGGCTACACCTTC	CSVEGRLEPPYGYTF
NA	14	TRBV5-1	TRBJ1-5	few	TGCGCCAGCAGCCCGGACATGGGCAATCAGCCCCAGCATTTT	CASSPDMGNQPQHF
NA	14	TRBV6-5	TRBJ1-1	few	TGTGCCAGCAGTTACCGGCGGAGAAACACTGAAGCTTTCTTT	CASSYRRRNTEAFF
NA	15	TRBV20-1	TRBJ2-7	NA	TGCAGTGCTTCTTTTCCGGGACAAGGGAAATACGAGCAGTACTTC	CSASFPGQGKYEQYF
TRBD1	16	TRBV6-5	TRBJ1-1	many	TGTGCCAGCAGTCCGCAGGGGGGGACATCGAACACTGAAGCTTTCTTT	CASSPQGGTSNTEAFF
TRBD1	15	TRBV25-1	TRBJ2-2	few	TGTGCCAGCAGACCAACAGGGGGGAGCACCGGGGAGCTGTTTTTT	CASRPTGGSTGELFF
TRBD1	13	TRBV14	TRBJ1-1	many	TGTGCCAGCAGCCGAGGGGGCGCGACTGAAGCTTTCTTT	CASSRGGATEAFF
TRBD1	14	TRBV7-9	TRBJ1-4	few	TGTGCCAGCAGCTTCGGACAGGGTAGAGAAAAACTGTTTTTT	CASSFGQGREKLFF
NA	14	TRBV12-3/TRBV12-4	TRBJ2-7	few	TGTGCCAGCAGTTTCTCTTTCAGGGGAGGCGAGCAGTACTTC	CASSFSFRGGEQYF
NA	16	TRBV4-2	TRBJ1-2	NA	TGTGCCAGCAGCCAAGACCAGACAGGAGGATTGCGGGGCTACACCTTC	CASSQDQTGGLRGYTF
NA	15	TRBV6-5	TRBJ1-2	NA	TGTGCCAGCAGTTACCCAGGTGCTACTAACTATGGCTACACCTTC	CASSYPGATNYGYTF
NA	13	TRBV7-9	TRBJ2-7	many	TGTGCCAGCAGTCCAATCGGCCGGGACGAGCAGTACTTC	CASSPIGRDEQYF
TRBD2	13	TRBV7-6	TRBJ2-3	many	TGTGCCAGCACCCGGGGGGAGACAGATACGCAGTATTTT	CASTRGETDTQYF
NA	13	TRBV27	TRBJ2-2	many	TGTGCCAGCAGTTCACACAGGGTTGGGGAGCTGTTTTTT	CASSSHRVGELFF